These 21 T cell receptor beta chains share one sample of origin, sequenced in a study of T cells in Graves' hyperthyroidism and ophthalmopathy. TCR beta CDR3 region amplification was performed from RNA transcripts. Initially, a first-round RT-PCR of the TCR CDR3 employed the HTBI primer set. TCRdb re-analysed the multiplex PCR reads in MiXCR, keeping a single row per CDR3 protein. The data show 450,000 to 650,000 distinct CDR3 sequences, under 20% seen once. Sequences were obtained from blood. The receptors here all came from a woman younger than 30 with Graves' ophthalmopathy.

This clonotype was seen more than once but under ten times. The gene calls are TRBV27 and TRBJ1-5, with a possible D match to TRBD1 (6 bases). CDR3 size: 15 residues. CDR1 is MNHEY and CDR2 is SMNVEV in the germline V gene (reference sequence). V lost 7 bases, J lost 0 bases, and 13 bases lay in between. CDR3 nucleotides: TGTGCCAGCACTGGGACACCGTATAGCAATCAGCCCCAGCATTTT. Translated, it gives CASTGTPYSNQPQHF.

The V call is TRBV10-3, the J call TRBJ2-5; 10 nucleotides line up with TRBD1. The J segment lost 3 bases and the V segment lost 0 bases, leaving 1 base of the junction unmatched. In germline, CDR1 is ENHRY, CDR2 SYGVKD. The CDR3 spans 15 residues. The CDR3 DNA follows: TGTGCCATCAGTGAGTCTGGACAGGGGGAAGAGACCCAGTACTTC. The encoded protein is CAISESGQGEETQYF.

The chain combines TRBV6-4 with TRBJ2-3, with D possibly being TRBD2 (5 bases). This CDR3 region has 15 residues. Germline CDR1 and CDR2: MRHNA and SNTAGT. V lost 3 bases and J lost 0, with 10 bases in between. The CDR3 loop reads CASSENGESTDTQYF. Written as DNA, the CDR3 is TGTGCCAGCAGTGAGAACGGGGAAAGCACAGATACGCAGTATTTT.

Ten or more counts support this clonotype. This rearrangement joins TRBV6-2 or TRBV6-3 to TRBJ2-2, with D unclear. V lost 7 bases and J 4 bases, leaving 10 bases between the germline ends. Per the germline V gene, CDR1 is MNHEY and CDR2 is SVGEGT. This CDR3 has 13 residues. The CDR3 reads CASKGQITGELFF. In DNA, the CDR3 is TGTGCCAGCAAAGGGCAGATCACCGGGGAGCTGTTTTTT.

A few counts support this clonotype. A much bigger clone sits one base away, suggesting this may be a read error. The V gene is TRBV2, the J gene TRBJ1-1; D ambiguous. Germline V gene data show CDR1 as SNHLY and CDR2 as FYNNEI. The CDR3 has 14 residues. Written as DNA, the CDR3 is TGTGCCAGCAGTGAAATCAACATGAACACTGAAGCTCTCTTT. Its protein product is CASSEINMNTEALF.

In the case of this clonotype: One base away lies a much larger clone, so this may be a sequencing read error. Given the absence of the conserved phenylalanine or tryptophan at the CDR3 end, a read error is likely. The J gene is TRBJ2-7, the V gene TRBV12-3 or TRBV12-4; D gene uncertain. The ends were cut back, 3 bases at V and 7 bases at J, with 10 bases in the middle. This CDR3 is built from 12 residues. For the CDR3, the DNA is TGTGCCAGCAGTTTGGATAGCTGGGAGCAGTACTCC. Its protein product is CASSLDSWEQYS.

The rearrangement links TRBV5-5 to TRBJ1-4, with 10 bases lining up with TRBD1. CDR3 length equals 14 residues. The V segment lost 3 bases and the J segment 6 bases; nucleotides outside the gene matches: 2. From germline, CDR1 is SGHKS and CDR2 YYEKEE (reference sequence). The CDR3 reads CASSWTGGYEKLFF. The CDR3 bases are TGTGCCAGCAGCTGGACAGGGGGGTATGAAAAACTGTTTTTT.

Turning to this clonotype: A much larger clone lies one base from this, so it may be a read error. The CDR3 region has the DNA TGTGCCAGCAGCTTGACAATTATGAACACTGAAGCTTTCTTT. Translation: CASSLTIMNTEAFF. The chain is built from TRBV27 and TRBJ1-1, with D hard to call. Trimming took off 6 bases at V and 0 bases at J, with 11 bases between the two ends. This CDR3 is built from 14 residues. Germline CDR1 reads MNHEY; CDR2 reads SMNVEV (reference sequence).

This clonotype has more than one count but fewer than ten. The chain is built from TRBV27 and TRBJ1-4, with TRBD1 as a possible D gene (5 bases). CDR3 length equals 14 residues. Trimming pared 6 bases from V and 4 bases from J, leaving 12 bases between. Germline values: CDR1 MNHEY, CDR2 SMNVEV (reference sequence). The CDR3 nucleotides read TGTGCCAGCAGGAGGGACGGGTTTAATGAAAAACTGTTTTTT. This codes for CASRRDGFNEKLFF. The whole variable domain, filled in from reference TRBV27 and TRBJ1-4, reads EAQVTQNPRYLITVTGKKLTVTCSQNMNHEYMSWYRQDPGLGLRQIYYSMNVEVTDKGDVPEGYKVSRKEKRNFPLILESPSPNQTSLYFCASRRDGFNEKLFFGSGTQLSVL.

This clonotype occurred many times. The genes are TRBV28 and TRBJ1-5; TRBD1 agrees at 8 bases. V dropped 5 bases and J dropped 2; count of bases not matched to a gene: 8. The length of the CDR3 is 16 residues. CDR1 is MDHEN, CDR2 SYDVKM, per germline. The CDR3 sequence: CASSPATGAGNQPQHF. DNA for the CDR3: TGTGCCAGCAGTCCCGCGACAGGGGCGGGCAATCAGCCCCAGCATTTT.

This clonotype was seen ten or more times. V and J are TRBV12-3 or TRBV12-4 and TRBJ2-1; maybe TRBD1 (5 bases). CDR3 length equals 13 residues. V was trimmed by 1 base and J by 8 bases, leaving 9 bases between them. The CDR3 DNA is TGTGCCAGCAGTTTAGAGGGGCGAGATGAGCAGTTCTTC. Its protein is CASSLEGRDEQFF.

This clonotype was observed many times. The rearrangement uses TRBV7-2 and TRBJ1-5, with D unresolved. V lost 5 bases to trimming and J lost 12 bases, with 20 bases between them. CDR1 SGHTA and CDR2 FQGNSA come from the germline V gene. This CDR3 is built from 14 residues. The CDR3 protein is CASSHPARGAVQHF. The CDR3 DNA follows: TGTGCCAGCAGCCACCCCGCACGCGGCGCGGTCCAGCATTTT.

The chain carries TRBV5-1 and TRBJ1-1; 11 nucleotides align to TRBD1. J lost 3 bases, V lost 4 bases, and 8 bases had no gene match. Germline loops: CDR1 SGHRS, CDR2 YFSETQ. The CDR3 is 16 residues long. CDR3 sequence reads: CASSQWTGGMDTEAFF. The CDR3 nucleotides read TGCGCCAGCAGCCAGTGGACAGGGGGCATGGACACTGAAGCTTTCTTT.

The table lists this clonotype with many counts. The V and J genes are TRBV2 and TRBJ2-2; no clear D gene. Germline-derived CDR1 and CDR2 are SNHLY and FYNNEI. The germline V and J ends were trimmed by 6 bases and 6 bases, with 8 bases remaining between them. The CDR3 extends over 12 amino acids. CDR3 protein: CASRVAAGELFF. The CDR3 DNA is TGTGCCAGCAGGGTAGCCGCCGGGGAGCTGTTTTTT.

The chain combines TRBV27 with TRBJ1-6; D call uncertain. V lost 6 bases and J 6 bases, leaving 12 bases between the germline ends. The CDR3 is made up of 14 amino acids. Germline V gene data show CDR1 as MNHEY and CDR2 as SMNVEV (reference sequence). CDR3 DNA sequence: TGTGCCAGCAGGCCTGGACGGTCTAATTCACCCCTCCACTTT. It is translated as CASRPGRSNSPLHF.

The V call is TRBV7-9, the J call TRBJ1-2; D may be TRBD1 (6 bases). This CDR3 has 16 residues. CDR1 is SEHNR, CDR2 FQNEAQ, per germline (reference sequence). V lost 5 bases to trimming and J lost 0 bases, with 16 bases between them. The CDR3 DNA sequence: TGTGCCAGCAGCCGAAGCCCGGACAGAGCTAACTATGGCTACACCTTC. Translating gives CASSRSPDRANYGYTF.

This clonotype was detected only a few times. No conserved phenylalanine or tryptophan ends this CDR3, so it is likely a read error. V and J are TRBV11-2 and TRBJ1-5, with no clear D. The CDR3 loop spans 14 amino acids. Germline V gene data show CDR1 as SGHAT and CDR2 as FQNNGV. The ends were cut back, 0 bases at V and 2 bases at J, with 5 bases in the middle. In DNA, the CDR3 is TGTGCCAGCAGCTTAGAGTTAGGCAATCAGCCCCAGCATCTT. Its protein product is CASSLELGNQPQHL.

The CDR3 region has the DNA TGTGCCAGCTCGGCAGTCTTTAATGAAAAACTGTTTTTT. Its translation is CASSAVFNEKLFF. The chain joins TRBV6-2 or TRBV6-3 to TRBJ1-4; no firm D call. Trimming left V 8 bases short and J 4 bases short, with 11 bases between. Germline CDR1 is MNHEY and CDR2 is SVGEGT. The CDR3 is made up of 13 amino acids.

This clonotype was seen repeatedly, ten times or more. The chain combines TRBV7-2 with TRBJ2-7; D tentatively reads TRBD1 or TRBD2 (6 bases each). The CDR3 sequence is 16 residues long. Trimming pared 0 bases from V and 1 base from J, leaving 13 bases between. Germline loops: CDR1 SGHTA, CDR2 FQGNSA. The CDR3 DNA reads as TGTGCCAGCAGCTTAGCGGGACAAGGAGGGTCCTACGAGCAGTACTTC. Protein product: CASSLAGQGGSYEQYF.

This clonotype was detected a few times. V is TRBV24-1 and J is TRBJ2-3; TRBD2 aligns across 14 bases. V lost 7 bases to trimming and J lost 1 base; unmatched junction nucleotides: 3. Germline CDR1 reads KGHDR; CDR2 reads SFDVKD. There are 16 residues in the CDR3. CDR3 loop: CATSATSGGGTDTQYF. The CDR3 DNA sequence: TGTGCCACCAGCGCGACTAGCGGGGGGGGCACAGATACGCAGTATTTT.

This clonotype occurred many times. The chain couples TRBV3-1 to TRBJ2-1, with 11 bases identical to TRBD2. With 5 bases clipped from V and 10 bases from J, the junction kept 10 bases outside the gene matches. In germline, CDR1 is LGHDT, CDR2 YNNKEL (reference sequence). The CDR3 length is 15 residues. As DNA, the CDR3 is TGTGCCAGCAGCTTCGGACTAGCGGGTGCGGGAGAGCAGTTCTTC. Translation gives CASSFGLAGAGEQFF.